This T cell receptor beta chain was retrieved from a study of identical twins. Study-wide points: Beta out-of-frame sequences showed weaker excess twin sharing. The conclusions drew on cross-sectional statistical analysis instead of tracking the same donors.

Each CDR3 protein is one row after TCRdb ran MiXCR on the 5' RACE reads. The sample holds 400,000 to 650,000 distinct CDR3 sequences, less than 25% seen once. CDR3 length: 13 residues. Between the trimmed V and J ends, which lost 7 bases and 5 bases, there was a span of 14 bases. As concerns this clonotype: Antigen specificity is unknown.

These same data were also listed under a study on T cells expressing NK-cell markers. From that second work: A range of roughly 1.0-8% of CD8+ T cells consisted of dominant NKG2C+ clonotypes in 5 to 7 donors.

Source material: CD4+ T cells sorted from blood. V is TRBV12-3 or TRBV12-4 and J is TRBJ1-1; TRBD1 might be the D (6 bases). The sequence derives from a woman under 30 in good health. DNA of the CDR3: TGTGCCAGCACCCTAGGGGGGGCGACTGAAGCTTTCTTT. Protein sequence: CASTLGGATEAFF.